The entry below gives a single TCR beta chain sequence along with its context. Germline lookup yields CDR1 SGHVS and CDR2 FQNEAQ. V lost 5 bases and J lost 7; bases outside the gene matches: 6. This CDR3 spans 15 amino acids. This sample is drawn from a study of blood T cell repertoires in COVID-19. Study as a whole: Sources were T cells, B-cell-depleted T cells, or PBMCs; the material itself was cDNA or gDNA.

Only in-frame clones appear in the TCRdb table, and some are missing; sequencing was by immunoSEQ multiplex PCR. Here the sample spans around 24,000 clones, 65% to 90% being singletons. This rearrangement joins TRBV7-8 to TRBJ2-2, with 11 positions matching TRBD1. The sample taken for sequencing was peripheral blood. The TCR sequence derives from an elderly woman with acute or convalescent COVID-19. CDR3 protein: CASSGGTGGLGELFF. The CDR3 DNA reads as TGTGCCAGCAGCGGAGGGACAGGGGGTCTCGGGGAGCTGTTTTTT.